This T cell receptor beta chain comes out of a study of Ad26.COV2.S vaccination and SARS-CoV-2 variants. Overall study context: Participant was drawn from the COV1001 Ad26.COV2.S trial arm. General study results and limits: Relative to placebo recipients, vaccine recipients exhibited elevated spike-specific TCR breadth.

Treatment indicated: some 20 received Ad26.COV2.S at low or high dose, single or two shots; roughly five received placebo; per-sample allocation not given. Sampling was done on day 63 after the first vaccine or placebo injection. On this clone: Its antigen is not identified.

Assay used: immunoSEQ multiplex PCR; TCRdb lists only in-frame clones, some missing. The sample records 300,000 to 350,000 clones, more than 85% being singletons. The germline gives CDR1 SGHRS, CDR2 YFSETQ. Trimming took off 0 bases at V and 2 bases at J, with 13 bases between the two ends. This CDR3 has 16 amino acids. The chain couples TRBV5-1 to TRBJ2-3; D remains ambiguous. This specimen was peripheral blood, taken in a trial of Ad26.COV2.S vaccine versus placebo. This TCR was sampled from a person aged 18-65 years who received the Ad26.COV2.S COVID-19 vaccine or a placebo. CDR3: CASSLVSVLSTDTQYF. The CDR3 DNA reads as TGCGCCAGCAGCTTGGTAAGCGTCCTCTCCACAGATACGCAGTATTTT.